This T cell receptor beta chain was found in a study of cytomegalovirus exposure and HLA in healthy donors. PCR used 60 Vbeta primers and 13 Jbeta primers. Profiled with immunoSEQ multiplex PCR; TCRdb holds only in-frame clones, not every one. The table records more than 150,000 clones, more than 75% of them present only once. V lost 3 bases, J lost 4 bases, and 12 bases lay in between. The CDR3 is 15 amino acids. Germline lookup yields CDR1 KGHSH and CDR2 LQKENI. Sequencing was done on a sample of PBMCs. The clonotype originates from a girl in the first two years of life in good health and CMV-seronegative. This rearrangement joins TRBV18 to TRBJ2-2, with D possibly matching TRBD1 (7 bases). The DNA of the CDR3 is TGTGCCAGCTCACCGAACAGGGGAGGCACCGGGGAGCTGTTTTTT. As protein: CASSPNRGGTGELFF.